This record covers a single T cell receptor beta chain. Its specificity is unknown. The V end lost 2 bases, the J end lost 1 base, and 6 bases lay between the germline ends. CDR1 is MGHRA, CDR2 YSYEKL, per germline. This CDR3 has 14 amino acids. Generated by immunoSEQ multiplex PCR, the TCRdb table keeps only in-frame clones and is missing some. The data show approximately 270,000 clones, 90% seen once. This sample is drawn from a study of cytomegalovirus exposure and HLA in healthy donors. The wider study: The 120 validation repertoires and the approximately 700 first-cohort repertoires shared a platform, a later analysis reported. Points from the study as a whole: It was reportedly the case that the classifier diagnosed cytomegalovirus status with high specificity and sensitivity. The authors enumerated roughly 180 TCR beta chains as linked to cytomegalovirus.

The donors formed part of the roughly 110-subject validation cohort, distinct from the roughly 700-subject first cohort. The sample comprised PBMCs. This clonotype was obtained from a woman between 18 and 30 years old in good health and CMV-seronegative. The chain couples TRBV4-1 to TRBJ1-5; D gene unclear. The CDR3 loop is CASSQYSSNQPQHF. The CDR3 bases are TGCGCCAGCAGCCAATATAGCAGCAATCAGCCCCAGCATTTT.